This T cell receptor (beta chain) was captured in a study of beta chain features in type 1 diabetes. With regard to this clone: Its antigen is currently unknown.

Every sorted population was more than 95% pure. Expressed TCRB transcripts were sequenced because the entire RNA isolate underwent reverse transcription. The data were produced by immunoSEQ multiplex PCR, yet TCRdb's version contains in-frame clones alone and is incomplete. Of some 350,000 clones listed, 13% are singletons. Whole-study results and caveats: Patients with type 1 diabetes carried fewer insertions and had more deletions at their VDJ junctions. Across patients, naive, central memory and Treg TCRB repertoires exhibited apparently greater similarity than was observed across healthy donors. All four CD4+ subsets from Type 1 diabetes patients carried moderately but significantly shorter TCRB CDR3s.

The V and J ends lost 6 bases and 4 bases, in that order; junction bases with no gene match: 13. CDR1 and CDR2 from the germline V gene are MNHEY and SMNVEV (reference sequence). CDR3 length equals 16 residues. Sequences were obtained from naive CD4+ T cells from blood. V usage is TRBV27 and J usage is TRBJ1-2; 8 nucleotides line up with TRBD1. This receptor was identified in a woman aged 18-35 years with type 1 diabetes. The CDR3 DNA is TGTGCCAGCAGCCCAGTAAGGGCAGGGGGCCTCTATGGCTACACCTTC. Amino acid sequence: CASSPVRAGGLYGYTF.